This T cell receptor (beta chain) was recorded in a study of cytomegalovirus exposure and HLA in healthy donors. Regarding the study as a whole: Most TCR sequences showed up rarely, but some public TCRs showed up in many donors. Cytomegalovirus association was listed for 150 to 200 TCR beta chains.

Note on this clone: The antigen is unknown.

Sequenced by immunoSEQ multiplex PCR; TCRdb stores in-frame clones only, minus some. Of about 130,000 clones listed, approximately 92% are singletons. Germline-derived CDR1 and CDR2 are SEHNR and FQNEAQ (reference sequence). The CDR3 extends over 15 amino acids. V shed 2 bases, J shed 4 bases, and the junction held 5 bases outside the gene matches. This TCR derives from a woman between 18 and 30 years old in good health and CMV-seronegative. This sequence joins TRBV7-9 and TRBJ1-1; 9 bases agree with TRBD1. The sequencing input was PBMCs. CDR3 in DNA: TGTGCCAGCAGCTTAAGGACAGGGGTGTCCACTGAAGCTTTCTTT. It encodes CASSLRTGVSTEAFF.